These 28 T cell receptor beta chains share one sample of origin, sequenced in a study of CD8+ T cells in alopecia areata. Extracted RNA was reverse transcribed into cDNA, the sequencing template. Data came from immunoSEQ multiplex PCR; TCRdb stores just in-frame clones and leaves some out. The sample lists about 120,000 clones, over 60% occurring once. The sample's treatment: oral pan-JAK inhibitor, 5-10 mg twice daily. This sample comprised CD4+ T cells sorted from blood, obtained at week 4, from a patient treated with tofacitinib. The source is a human donor with alopecia areata.

The chain uses TRBV18 and TRBJ1-5; weak D call: TRBD1 (5 bases). Trimming cost V 9 bases and J 6 bases, with 12 bases left between them. Germline V gene lookup returns CDR1 KGHSH and CDR2 LQKENI. The CDR3 contains 12 residues. CDR3 sequence: CASSSGPQPQHF. As DNA, the CDR3 is TGTGCCAGTTCGTCGGGGCCTCAGCCCCAGCATTTT. The full variable domain, rest sourced from reference TRBV18 and TRBJ1-5, is NAGVMQNPRHLVRRRGQEARLRCSPMKGHSHVYWYRQLPEEGLKFMVYLQKENIIDESGMPKERFSAEFPKEGPSILRIQQVVRGDSAAYFCASSSGPQPQHFGDGTRLSIL.

The chain is built from TRBV30 and TRBJ1-2; 9 bases match TRBD1. J lost 6 bases, V lost 3 bases, and 11 bases had no gene match. CDR1 and CDR2 (germline): GTSNPN, SVGIG (reference sequence). The CDR3 is made up of 15 amino acids. In nucleotides, the CDR3 is TGTGCCTGGAGCCCGACCGGGACAGGGAACGATGGCTACACCTTC. Protein product: CAWSPTGTGNDGYTF.

This clone was picked up a small number of times. The CDR3 loop reads CASRALGGTGELFF. In DNA form, the CDR3 reads TGTGCCAGTAGGGCCCTCGGGGGCACCGGGGAGCTGTTTTTT. The chain has TRBV19 and TRBJ2-2, with a tentative D call TRBD2 (6 bases). The CDR3 is made up of 14 amino acids. V lost 6 bases and J 4 bases, leaving 12 bases between the germline ends. Per germline, CDR1 LNHDA and CDR2 SQIVND (reference sequence).

This sequence joins TRBV7-2 and TRBJ2-3; D remains ambiguous. This CDR3 is 15 amino acids long. Trimming removed 1 base from V and 2 bases from J, with 10 bases in between. Germline CDR1 and CDR2: SGHTA and FQGNSA. CDR3 nucleotide sequence: TGTGCCAGCAGCTTAGACCCGGTCTTCACAGATACGCAGTATTTT. It codes for CASSLDPVFTDTQYF.

This clone appeared a few times. This rearrangement joins TRBV29-1 to TRBJ1-1; D gene ambiguous. Trimming left V 3 bases short and J 7 bases short, with 9 bases between. This CDR3 is built from 11 residues. From germline, CDR1 is SQVTM and CDR2 ANQGSEA. The CDR3 is CSVDTGIEAFF. CDR3 DNA: TGCAGCGTTGATACGGGAATTGAAGCTTTCTTT. The variable domain in full, with the rest retrieved from reference TRBV29-1 and TRBJ1-1, is SAVISQKPSRDICQRGTSLTIQCQVDSQVTMMFWYRQQPGQSLTLIATANQGSEATYESGFVIDKFPISRPNLTFSTLTVSNMSPEDSSIYLCSVDTGIEAFFGQGTRLTVV.

The chain employs TRBV30 and TRBJ2-3, with D uncertain. The V and J ends lost 4 bases and 4 bases respectively, with 15 bases between them. CDR3 length: 14 amino acids. The V gene's germline CDR1 is GTSNPN and CDR2 SVGIG (reference sequence). The CDR3 loop reads CAWTIELNPDTQYF. DNA for the CDR3: TGTGCCTGGACCATTGAGCTCAACCCAGATACGCAGTATTTT.

CDR3 DNA sequence: TGTGCCAGCTCTCTTCGACTAGACTACGAGCAGTACTTC. Translation: CASSLRLDYEQYF. The J gene is TRBJ2-7, the V gene TRBV18; D is possibly TRBD2 (6 bases). The V and J ends lost 6 bases and 3 bases respectively, with 12 bases between them. CDR3 length: 13 amino acids. CDR1 KGHSH and CDR2 LQKENI come from the germline V gene.

About this clone itself: Distinct nucleotide sequences in the sample also encode this CDR3. The chain has TRBV29-1 and TRBJ1-1; D is possibly TRBD1 (6 bases). V dropped 6 bases and J dropped 1 base, with 9 bases sitting between them. Germline V gene lookup returns CDR1 SQVTM and CDR2 ANQGSEA. This CDR3 contains 12 residues. As DNA, the CDR3 is TGCAGCGTCGGACAGACGAACACTGAAGCTTTCTTT. Residues: CSVGQTNTEAFF.

The chain combines TRBV2 with TRBJ2-2, with D maybe TRBD2 (6 bases). V was pared by 7 bases and J by 4 bases, with 13 bases between. Germline CDR1 SNHLY, CDR2 FYNNEI. The CDR3 is 14 amino acids. This chain's CDR3 is CASIREIVTGELFF. The DNA for the CDR3 is TGTGCCAGCATACGGGAGATAGTCACCGGGGAGCTGTTTTTT.

The chain has TRBV4-1 and TRBJ1-2, with D maybe TRBD1 (6 bases). Germline V gene lookup returns CDR1 MGHRA and CDR2 YSYEKL. CDR3 length: 15 residues. Between the trimmed V and J ends, which lost 0 bases and 8 bases, there was a span of 16 bases. The CDR3 DNA reads TGCGCCAGCAGCCAAGAGAGGCAGGGGAGGGACGGCTACACCTTC. Amino acid sequence: CASSQERQGRDGYTF.

Only a few counts were recorded for this clone. This sequence joins TRBV29-1 and TRBJ1-1, with 7 nucleotides matching TRBD1. With V trimmed by 4 bases and J by 6 bases, 5 bases remained unmatched. Germline values: CDR1 SQVTM, CDR2 ANQGSEA. This CDR3 has 12 residues. DNA of the CDR3: TGCAGCGTTGGTACGGGACAGCCTGAAGCTTTCTTT. This encodes CSVGTGQPEAFF.

The rearrangement joins TRBV2 to TRBJ2-7, with 8 bases lining up with TRBD2. This CDR3 comprises 14 residues. Germline values: CDR1 SNHLY, CDR2 FYNNEI. V lost 6 bases and J lost 3; bases outside the gene matches: 7. CDR3 coding DNA: TGTGCCAGCAGCCAAAATAGCGGGGACTACGAGCAGTACTTC. It is translated as CASSQNSGDYEQYF.

This clone appeared a few times. This chain joins TRBV7-2 and TRBJ2-3; D is undetermined. The CDR3 loop spans 13 amino acids. Germline V gene data show CDR1 as SGHTA and CDR2 as FQGNSA. Trimming pared 5 bases from V and 6 bases from J, leaving 12 bases between. This chain's CDR3 is CASSPSISDTQYF. For the CDR3, the DNA is TGTGCCAGCAGCCCAAGTATTAGTGATACGCAGTATTTT.

This clone has more than one count but fewer than ten. V gene TRBV27 combines with J gene TRBJ2-2, with D possibly TRBD1 on 7 matching bases. Deletions cut 6 bases from V and 5 bases from J, with 13 bases between. The germline gives CDR1 MNHEY, CDR2 SMNVEV (reference sequence). This CDR3 has 14 amino acids. CDR3 bases: TGTGCCAGCAGGATGCAGGGGGGAACCGGGGAGCTGTTTTTT. This translates into CASRMQGGTGELFF.

The chain combines TRBV30 with TRBJ2-7; the match to TRBD2 covers 10 bases. V lost 3 bases and J lost 6; bases outside the gene matches: 17. CDR1 GTSNPN and CDR2 SVGIG come from the germline V gene (reference sequence). CDR3 length: 17 amino acids. The DNA for the CDR3 is TGTGCCTGGAGCCCCTCGCGACTAGCGGGTTTAGGGGGCGAGCAGTACTTC. Amino acids: CAWSPSRLAGLGGEQYF.

The CDR3 DNA reads as TGTGCCAGCTCGGAAGGAAACACCATATATTTT. As protein: CASSEGNTIYF. The chain is built from TRBV7-8 and TRBJ1-3; D unclear. CDR1 SGHVS and CDR2 FQNEAQ come from the germline V gene. The CDR3 extends over 11 amino acids. V was shortened by 8 bases and J by 4 bases, with 6 bases between the two germline ends.

The DNA for the CDR3 is TGCGCCAGCGTCCCCCGGGACAGGGAAGGTTTTTGCACAGATACGCAGTATTTT. Its translation: CASVPRDREGFCTDTQYF. J is TRBJ2-3 and V is TRBV23-1; 9 nucleotides match TRBD1. TRBV23-1 carries the ORF label, with uncertain function. The CDR3 runs to 18 residues. The J segment lost 1 base and the V segment lost 8 bases, leaving 16 bases of the junction unmatched.

This clone was detected only once. The rearrangement uses TRBV5-1 and TRBJ1-2; no firm D call. V lost 0 bases and J 3 bases, leaving 6 bases between the germline ends. The germline CDR1 and CDR2 sequences are SGHRS and YFSETQ. The CDR3 covers 13 residues. CDR3 nucleotides: TGCGCCAGCAGCTTGGACAGCTACTATGGCTACACCTTC. This codes for CASSLDSYYGYTF.

The chain combines TRBV29-1 with TRBJ2-5, with D possibly being TRBD1 (6 bases). This CDR3 spans 14 amino acids. Germline lookup yields CDR1 SQVTM and CDR2 ANQGSEA. The ends were cut back, 0 bases at V and 5 bases at J, with 13 bases in the middle. CDR3 loop: CSVEDVGAGETQYF. The CDR3 bases are TGCAGCGTTGAAGATGTGGGGGCCGGTGAGACCCAGTACTTC.

This sequence joins TRBV15 and TRBJ2-7; no clear D. Germline V CDR1 and CDR2: LNHNV, YYDKDF (reference sequence). The CDR3 length is 12 residues. V was trimmed by 4 bases and J by 1 base, leaving 5 bases between them. The DNA for the CDR3 is TGTGCCACCAGCACCTTTTCCTACGAGCAGTACTTC. Translation: CATSTFSYEQYF.

The J gene is TRBJ2-1, the V gene TRBV5-1; D uncertain. Germline loops: CDR1 SGHRS, CDR2 YFSETQ. CDR3 size: 13 residues. V gave up 0 bases and J gave up 9 bases, with 10 bases separating them. CDR3 loop: CASSLGVGTEQFF. CDR3 sequence (DNA): TGCGCCAGCAGCTTGGGGGTGGGTACTGAGCAGTTCTTC. The full variable domain, with the rest looked up from reference TRBV5-1 and TRBJ2-1, is KAGVTQTPRYLIKTRGQQVTLSCSPISGHRSVSWYQQTPGQGLQFLFEYFSETQRNKGNFPGRFSGRQFSNSRSEMNVSTLELGDSALYLCASSLGVGTEQFFGPGTRLTVL.

This clone counts as medium-sized. The V and J genes are TRBV7-9 and TRBJ2-1; a weak D match, TRBD1 (5 bases). This CDR3 comprises 16 residues. Germline values: CDR1 SEHNR, CDR2 FQNEAQ (reference sequence). Trimming pared 2 bases from V and 1 base from J, leaving 12 bases between. CDR3 region: CASSLRADSSYNEQFF. In DNA, the CDR3 is TGTGCCAGCAGCTTAAGGGCTGACAGTTCCTACAATGAGCAGTTCTTC.

This clone was seen a handful of times. The chain is built from TRBV29-1 and TRBJ1-1; D gene unclear. The CDR3 totals 13 residues. The germline CDR1 and CDR2 sequences are SQVTM and ANQGSEA. The V and J ends lost 6 bases and 0 bases respectively, with 11 bases between them. The CDR3 DNA follows: TGCAGCGTCGCCGCGATGGTGAACACTGAAGCTTTCTTT. Protein: CSVAAMVNTEAFF.

The genes are TRBV7-9 and TRBJ1-1; tentatively, D is TRBD1 (5 bases). V was pared by 5 bases and J by 2 bases, with 9 bases between. From germline, CDR1 is SEHNR and CDR2 FQNEAQ (reference sequence). The CDR3 is made up of 13 amino acids. The CDR3 DNA reads as TGTGCCAGCAGCAAACAGGTTAACACTGAAGCTTTCTTT. This sequence encodes CASSKQVNTEAFF.

This clone has only a few counts. The V call is TRBV6-6, the J call TRBJ2-5; D gene ambiguous. The CDR3 is 12 residues long. The germline V gene has CDR1 MNHNY and CDR2 SVGAGI (reference sequence). With 6 bases removed from V and 8 bases from J, the gap between germline ends came to 13 bases. The CDR3 sequence is CASSLPSETQYF. As DNA, the CDR3 is TGTGCCAGCAGCCTTCCGAGCGAAACCCAGTACTTC.

The rearrangement uses TRBV28 and TRBJ2-1; D ambiguous. Germline CDR1 MDHEN, CDR2 SYDVKM. The V end was cut by 5 bases, the J end by 0 bases, with 2 bases between. The CDR3 is 12 residues long. Written as DNA, the CDR3 is TGTGCCAGCAGTCCCTCCTACAATGAGCAGTTCTTC. Amino acids: CASSPSYNEQFF.

This clone showed up just a few times. The CDR3 DNA follows: TGTGCCAGCAGTTACTCGGCAGGGCTTGGCTACACCTTC. Protein product: CASSYSAGLGYTF. The chain uses TRBV6-6 and TRBJ1-2, with TRBD1 as a possible D gene (5 bases). Germline loops: CDR1 MNHNY, CDR2 SVGAGI (reference sequence). There are 13 residues in the CDR3. Trimming took 0 bases from V and 7 from J, leaving 9 bases between them.

J is TRBJ1-2 and V is TRBV9; D call uncertain. V lost 3 bases and J 2 bases, leaving 14 bases between the germline ends. The CDR3 is 15 amino acids. The V gene's germline CDR1 is SGDLS and CDR2 YYNGEE. The CDR3 region is CASSAPQYGNYGYTF. In DNA, the CDR3 is TGTGCCAGCAGCGCCCCCCAATATGGGAACTATGGCTACACCTTC.